This TCR beta chain was profiled in a study of T cells in Graves' hyperthyroidism and ophthalmopathy. Researchers amplified the TCR beta CDR3 regions from RNA transcripts. Using the HTBI primer set, a first-round RT-PCR was run on the TCR CDR3. From the multiplex PCR reads, TCRdb called clonotypes with MiXCR, one entry per CDR3 protein. The data contain some 490,000 distinct CDR3 sequences, 15% to 20% of them singletons. Per the germline V gene, CDR1 is LGHDT and CDR2 is YNNKEL (reference sequence). Trimming removed 3 bases from V and 4 bases from J, with 7 bases in between. This CDR3 has 12 residues. This clonotype appeared many times. Its antigen is undetermined. Study-wide results and limits: The model made its ophthalmopathy prediction, and onset followed a median about 6 months later.

The specimen was blood. The receptor's source is a woman in her twenties or thirties with Graves' ophthalmopathy. The chain employs TRBV3-1 and TRBJ2-7; D possibly corresponds to TRBD1 (6 bases). For the CDR3, the DNA is TGTGCCAGCAGCCAGAGGGGGTACGAGCAGTACTTC. It codes for CASSQRGYEQYF.